This is a list of T cell receptor beta chains from one sample in a study of cytomegalovirus exposure and HLA in healthy donors. Profiled with immunoSEQ multiplex PCR; TCRdb holds only in-frame clones, not every one. The sample shows some 200,000 clones, 60% to 80% of them seen only once. The material sequenced was PBMCs. These receptors came from a man aged 18 to 35 in good health and CMV-seronegative. Each CDR3 is given with its conserved first and last residue. D genes are given only for firm matches.

NA TRBV5-1 CASSLTLRGAWTEAFF
NA TRBV11-3 CASRDGPDSLNTEAFF
TRBD2 TRBV14 CASSSLAESYTDTQYF
NA TRBV13 CASSLEVTGDTQYF
TRBD1 TRBV7-9 CASSLATGAETQYF
NA TRBV23-1 CASSQSGAGGPTGANVLTF
NA TRBV18 CASSPTGENTEAFF
TRBD1 TRBV9 CASSVSIGTGLWVGDTEAFF
TRBD1 TRBV9 CASSSKDRGRGNEQFF
NA TRBV4-2 CASSQVRGSYEQYF
NA TRBV28 CASSLLEIYHNEQFF
TRBD2 TRBV28 CASSPSSGNSYEQFF
NA TRBV30 CAWRENNEQFF
TRBD1 TRBV2 CASSERGGAGTGSNQPQHF
TRBD1 TRBV18 CASSVNRGRGYGYTF
NA TRBV7-8 CANSPRRGQRTDTQYF